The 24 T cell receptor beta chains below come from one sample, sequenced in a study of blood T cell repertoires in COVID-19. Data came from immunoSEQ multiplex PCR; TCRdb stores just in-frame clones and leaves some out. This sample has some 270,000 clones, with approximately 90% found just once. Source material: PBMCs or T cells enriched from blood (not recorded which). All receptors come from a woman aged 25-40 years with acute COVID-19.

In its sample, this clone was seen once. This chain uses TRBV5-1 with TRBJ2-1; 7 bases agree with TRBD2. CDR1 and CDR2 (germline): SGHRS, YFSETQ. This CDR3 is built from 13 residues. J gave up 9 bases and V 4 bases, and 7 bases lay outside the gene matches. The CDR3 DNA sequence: TGCGCCAGCAGCGGGCAGCGGGATAGTGAGCAGTTCTTC. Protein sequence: CASSGQRDSEQFF.

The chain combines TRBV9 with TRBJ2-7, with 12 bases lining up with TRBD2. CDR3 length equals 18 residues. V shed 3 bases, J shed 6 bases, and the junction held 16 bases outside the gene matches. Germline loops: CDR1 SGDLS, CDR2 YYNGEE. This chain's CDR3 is CASSASAGLAGGPSEQYF. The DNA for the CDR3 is TGTGCCAGCAGCGCAAGCGCTGGTCTAGCGGGAGGGCCTAGCGAGCAGTACTTC.

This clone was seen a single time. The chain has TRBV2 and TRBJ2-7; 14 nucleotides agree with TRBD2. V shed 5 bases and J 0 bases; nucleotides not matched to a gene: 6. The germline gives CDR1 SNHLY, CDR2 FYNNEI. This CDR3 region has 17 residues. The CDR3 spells CASSWTSGRQPSYEQYF. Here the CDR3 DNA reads TGTGCCAGCAGTTGGACTAGCGGGAGGCAACCCTCCTACGAGCAGTACTTC. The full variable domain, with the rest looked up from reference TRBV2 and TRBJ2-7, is EPEVTQTPSHQVTQMGQEVILRCVPISNHLYFYWYRQILGQKVEFLVSFYNNEISEKSEIFDDQFSVERPDGSNFTLKIRSTKLEDSAMYFCASSWTSGRQPSYEQYFGPGTRLTVT.

CDR3 sequence reads: CASSLQGIDYGYTF. The CDR3 nucleotides read TGTGCCAGCAGCCTACAGGGGATCGACTATGGCTACACCTTC. The V and J genes are TRBV27 and TRBJ1-2; 7 bases fit TRBD1. With 6 bases clipped from V and 3 bases from J, the junction kept 7 bases outside the gene matches. The CDR3 contains 14 residues. Germline loops: CDR1 MNHEY, CDR2 SMNVEV (reference sequence).

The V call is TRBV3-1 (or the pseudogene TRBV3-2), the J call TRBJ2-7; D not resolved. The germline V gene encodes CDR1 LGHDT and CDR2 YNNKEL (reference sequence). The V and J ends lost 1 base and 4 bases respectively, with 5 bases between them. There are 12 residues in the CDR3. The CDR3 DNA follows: TGTGCCAGCAGCCAAGTGGAGTACGAGCAGTACTTC. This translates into CASSQVEYEQYF.

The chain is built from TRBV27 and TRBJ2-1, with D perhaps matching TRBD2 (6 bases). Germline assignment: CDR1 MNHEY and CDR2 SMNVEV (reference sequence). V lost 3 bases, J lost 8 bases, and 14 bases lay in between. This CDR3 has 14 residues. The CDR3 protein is CASSFGGDWDEQFF. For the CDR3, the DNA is TGTGCCAGCAGTTTCGGAGGGGATTGGGATGAGCAGTTCTTC.

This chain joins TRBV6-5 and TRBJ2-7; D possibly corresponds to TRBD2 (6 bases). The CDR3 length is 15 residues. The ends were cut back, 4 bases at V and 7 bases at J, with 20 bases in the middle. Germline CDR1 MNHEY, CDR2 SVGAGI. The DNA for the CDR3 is TGTGCCAGCAGTTCCGACGGGACTCTCCTGCGAGAGCAGTACTTC. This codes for CASSSDGTLLREQYF.

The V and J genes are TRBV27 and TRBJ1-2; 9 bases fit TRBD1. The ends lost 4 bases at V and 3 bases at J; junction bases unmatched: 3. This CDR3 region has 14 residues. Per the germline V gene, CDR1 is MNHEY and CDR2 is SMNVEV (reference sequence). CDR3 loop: CASSSTGGDYGYTF. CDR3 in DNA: TGTGCCAGCAGTTCGACAGGGGGGGACTATGGCTACACCTTC.

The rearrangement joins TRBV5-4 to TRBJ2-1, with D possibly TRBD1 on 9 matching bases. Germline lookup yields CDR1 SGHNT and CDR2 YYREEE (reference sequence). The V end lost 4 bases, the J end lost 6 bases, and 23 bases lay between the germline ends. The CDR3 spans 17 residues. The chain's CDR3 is CASSLGQGRLAGNEQFF. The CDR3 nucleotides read TGTGCCAGCAGCCTCGGACAGGGGAGGCTAGCGGGCAATGAGCAGTTCTTC. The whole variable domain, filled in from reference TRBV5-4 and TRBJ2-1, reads ETGVTQSPTHLIKTRGQQVTLRCSSQSGHNTVSWYQQALGQGPQFIFQYYREEENGRGNFPPRFSGLQFPNYSSELNVNALELDDSALYLCASSLGQGRLAGNEQFFGPGTRLTVL.

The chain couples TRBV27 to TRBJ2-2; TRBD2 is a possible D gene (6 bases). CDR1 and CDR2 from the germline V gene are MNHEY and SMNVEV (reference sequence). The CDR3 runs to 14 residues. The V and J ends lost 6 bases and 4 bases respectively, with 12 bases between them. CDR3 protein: CASRVGGITGELFF. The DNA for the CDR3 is TGTGCCAGCAGGGTGGGGGGAATCACCGGGGAGCTGTTTTTT.

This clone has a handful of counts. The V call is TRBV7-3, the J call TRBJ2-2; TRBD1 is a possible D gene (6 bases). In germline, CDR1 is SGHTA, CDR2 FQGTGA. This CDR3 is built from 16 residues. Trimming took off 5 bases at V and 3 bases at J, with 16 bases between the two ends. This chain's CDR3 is CASSLNGPGDTGELFF. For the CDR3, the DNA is TGTGCCAGCAGCCTTAACGGGCCAGGGGACACCGGGGAGCTGTTTTTT.

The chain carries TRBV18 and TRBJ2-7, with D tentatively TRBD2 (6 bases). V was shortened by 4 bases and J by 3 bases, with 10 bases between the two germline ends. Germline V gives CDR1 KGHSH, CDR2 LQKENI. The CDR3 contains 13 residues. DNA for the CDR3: TGTGCCAGCTCACGTGGGGGGAGCTACGAGCAGTACTTC. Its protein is CASSRGGSYEQYF.

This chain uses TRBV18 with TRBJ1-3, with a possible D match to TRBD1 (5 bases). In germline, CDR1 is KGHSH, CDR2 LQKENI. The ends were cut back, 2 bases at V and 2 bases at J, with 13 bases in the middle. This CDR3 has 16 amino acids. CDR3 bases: TGTGCCAGCTCACCATTGACAGACGCGGCTGGAAACACCATATATTTT. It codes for CASSPLTDAAGNTIYF.

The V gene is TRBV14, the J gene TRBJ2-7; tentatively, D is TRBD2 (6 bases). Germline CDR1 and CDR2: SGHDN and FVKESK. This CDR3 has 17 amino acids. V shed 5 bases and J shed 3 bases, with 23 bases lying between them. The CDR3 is CASSDTMRGGGFYEQYF. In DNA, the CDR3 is TGTGCCAGCAGCGATACCATGAGGGGAGGAGGTTTCTACGAGCAGTACTTC.

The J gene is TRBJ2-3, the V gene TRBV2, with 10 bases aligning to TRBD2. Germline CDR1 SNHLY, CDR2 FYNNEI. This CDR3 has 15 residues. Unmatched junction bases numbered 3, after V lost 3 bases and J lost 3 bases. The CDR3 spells CASSDSGRSTDTQYF. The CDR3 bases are TGTGCCAGCAGTGATAGCGGGAGGTCAACAGATACGCAGTATTTT.

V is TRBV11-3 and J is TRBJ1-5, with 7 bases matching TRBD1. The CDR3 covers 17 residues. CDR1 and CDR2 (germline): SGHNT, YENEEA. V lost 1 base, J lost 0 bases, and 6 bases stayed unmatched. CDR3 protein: CASSLVITGDSNQPQHF. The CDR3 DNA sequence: TGTGCCAGCAGCTTAGTGATCACAGGGGATAGCAATCAGCCCCAGCATTTT.

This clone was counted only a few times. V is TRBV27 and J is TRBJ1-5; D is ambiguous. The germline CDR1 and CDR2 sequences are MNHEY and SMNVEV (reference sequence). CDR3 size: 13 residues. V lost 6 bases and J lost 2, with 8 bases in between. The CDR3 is CASRGAGNQPQHF. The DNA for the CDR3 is TGTGCCAGCAGAGGTGCGGGCAATCAGCCCCAGCATTTT.

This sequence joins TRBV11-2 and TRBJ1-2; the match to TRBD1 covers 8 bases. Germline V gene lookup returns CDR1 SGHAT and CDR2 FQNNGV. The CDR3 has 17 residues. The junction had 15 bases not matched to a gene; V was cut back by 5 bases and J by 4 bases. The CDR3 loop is CASSPQIGQGRVYGYTF. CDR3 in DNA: TGTGCCAGCAGCCCCCAAATAGGACAGGGCCGAGTCTATGGCTACACCTTC.

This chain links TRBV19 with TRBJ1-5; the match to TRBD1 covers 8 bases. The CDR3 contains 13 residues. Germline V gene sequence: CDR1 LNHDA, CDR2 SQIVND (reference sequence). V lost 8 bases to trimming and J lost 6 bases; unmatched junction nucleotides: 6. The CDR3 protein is CASGSGGLQPQHF. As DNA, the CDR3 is TGTGCCAGTGGGTCAGGGGGCCTTCAGCCCCAGCATTTT.

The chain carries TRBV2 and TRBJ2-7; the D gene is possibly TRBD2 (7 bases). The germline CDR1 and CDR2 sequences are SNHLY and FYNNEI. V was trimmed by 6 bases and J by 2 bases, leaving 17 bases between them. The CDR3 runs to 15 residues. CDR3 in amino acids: CASRGGDNRAYEQYF. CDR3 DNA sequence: TGTGCCAGCAGGGGGGGGGACAATCGGGCCTACGAGCAGTACTTC.

This chain's CDR3 is CASSYSGGVSTDTQYF. The CDR3 bases are TGTGCCAGCAGTTACTCTGGTGGAGTTAGCACAGATACGCAGTATTTT. This chain links TRBV6-5 with TRBJ2-3; D is unresolved. The CDR3 runs 16 residues. Trimming took off 0 bases at V and 0 bases at J, with 10 bases between the two ends. Germline V gives CDR1 MNHEY, CDR2 SVGAGI.

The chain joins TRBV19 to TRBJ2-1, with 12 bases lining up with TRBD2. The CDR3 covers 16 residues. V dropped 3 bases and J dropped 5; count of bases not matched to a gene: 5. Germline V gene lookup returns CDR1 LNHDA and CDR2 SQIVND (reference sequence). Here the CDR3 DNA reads TGTGCCAGTAGTATGGAACTAGCGGGAGGTGACAATGAGCAGTTCTTC. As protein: CASSMELAGGDNEQFF.

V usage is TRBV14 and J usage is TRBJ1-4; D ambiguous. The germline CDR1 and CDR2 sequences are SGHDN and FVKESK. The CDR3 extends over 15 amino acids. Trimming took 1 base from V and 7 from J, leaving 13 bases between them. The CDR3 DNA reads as TGTGCCAGCAGCCAAGCGGGTGATTACGGTGAAAAACTGTTTTTT. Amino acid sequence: CASSQAGDYGEKLFF.

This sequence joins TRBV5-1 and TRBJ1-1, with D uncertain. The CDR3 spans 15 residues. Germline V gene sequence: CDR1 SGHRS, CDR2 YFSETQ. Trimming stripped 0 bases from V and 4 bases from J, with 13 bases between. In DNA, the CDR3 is TGCGCCAGCAGCTTGGTTGCCCTCTCGGGCACTGAAGCTTTCTTT. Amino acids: CASSLVALSGTEAFF.